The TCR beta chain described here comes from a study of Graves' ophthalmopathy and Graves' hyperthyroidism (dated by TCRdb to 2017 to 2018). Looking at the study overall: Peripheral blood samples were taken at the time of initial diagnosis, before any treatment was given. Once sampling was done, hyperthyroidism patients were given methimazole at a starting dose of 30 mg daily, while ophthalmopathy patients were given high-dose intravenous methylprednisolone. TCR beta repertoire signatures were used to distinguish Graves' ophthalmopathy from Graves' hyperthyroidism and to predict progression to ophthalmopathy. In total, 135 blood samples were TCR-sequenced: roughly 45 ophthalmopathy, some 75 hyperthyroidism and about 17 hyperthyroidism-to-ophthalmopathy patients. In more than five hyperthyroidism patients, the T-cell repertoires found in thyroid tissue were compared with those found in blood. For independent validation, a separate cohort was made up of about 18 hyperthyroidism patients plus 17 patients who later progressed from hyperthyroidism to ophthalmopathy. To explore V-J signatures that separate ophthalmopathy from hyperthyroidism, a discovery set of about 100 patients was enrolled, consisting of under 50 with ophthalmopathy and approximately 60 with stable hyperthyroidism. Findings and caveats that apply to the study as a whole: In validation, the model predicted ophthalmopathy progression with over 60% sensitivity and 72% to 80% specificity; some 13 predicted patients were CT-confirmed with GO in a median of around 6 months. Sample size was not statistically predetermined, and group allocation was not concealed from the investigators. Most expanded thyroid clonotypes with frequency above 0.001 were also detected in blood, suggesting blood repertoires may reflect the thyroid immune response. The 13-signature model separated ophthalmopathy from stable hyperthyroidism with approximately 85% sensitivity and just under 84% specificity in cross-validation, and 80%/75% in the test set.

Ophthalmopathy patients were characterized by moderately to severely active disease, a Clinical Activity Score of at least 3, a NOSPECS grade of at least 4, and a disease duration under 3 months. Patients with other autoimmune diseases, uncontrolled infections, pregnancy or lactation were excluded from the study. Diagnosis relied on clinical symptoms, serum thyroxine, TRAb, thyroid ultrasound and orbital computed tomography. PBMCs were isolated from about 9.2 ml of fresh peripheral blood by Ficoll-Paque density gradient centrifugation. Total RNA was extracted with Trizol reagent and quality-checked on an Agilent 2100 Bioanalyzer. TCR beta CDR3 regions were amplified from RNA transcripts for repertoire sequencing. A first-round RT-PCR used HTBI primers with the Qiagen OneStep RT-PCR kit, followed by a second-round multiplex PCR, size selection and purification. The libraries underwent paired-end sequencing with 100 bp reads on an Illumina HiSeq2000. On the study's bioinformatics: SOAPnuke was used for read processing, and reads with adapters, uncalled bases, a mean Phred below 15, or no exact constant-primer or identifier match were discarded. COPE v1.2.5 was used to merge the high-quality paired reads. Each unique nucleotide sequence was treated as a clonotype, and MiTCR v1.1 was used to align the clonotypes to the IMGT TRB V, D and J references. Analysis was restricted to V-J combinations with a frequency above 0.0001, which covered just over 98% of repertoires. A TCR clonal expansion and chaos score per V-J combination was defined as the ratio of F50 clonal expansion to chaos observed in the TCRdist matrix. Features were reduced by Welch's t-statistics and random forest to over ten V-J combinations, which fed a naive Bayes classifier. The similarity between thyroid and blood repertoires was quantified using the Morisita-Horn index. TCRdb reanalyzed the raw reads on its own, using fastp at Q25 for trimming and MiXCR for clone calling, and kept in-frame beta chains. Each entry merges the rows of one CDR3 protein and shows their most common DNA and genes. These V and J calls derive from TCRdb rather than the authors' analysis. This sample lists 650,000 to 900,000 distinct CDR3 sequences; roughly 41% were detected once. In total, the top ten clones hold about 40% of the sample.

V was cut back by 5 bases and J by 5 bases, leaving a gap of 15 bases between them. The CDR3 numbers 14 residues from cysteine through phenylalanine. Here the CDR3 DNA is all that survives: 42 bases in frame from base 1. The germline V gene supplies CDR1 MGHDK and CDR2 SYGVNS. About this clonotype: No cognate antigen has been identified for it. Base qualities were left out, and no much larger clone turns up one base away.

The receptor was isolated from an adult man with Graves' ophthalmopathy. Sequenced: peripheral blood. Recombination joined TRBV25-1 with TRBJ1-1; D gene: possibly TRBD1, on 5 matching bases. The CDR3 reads CASSLYTGGTEAFF. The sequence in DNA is TGTGCCAGCAGTTTGTATACAGGCGGAACTGAAGCTTTCTTT.